The clone carrying this T cell receptor (beta chain) was detected a few times. CDR3 length: 14 amino acids. V lost 5 bases to trimming and J lost 8 bases, with 15 bases between them. Germline CDR1 MNHEY, CDR2 SVGAGI. This sample was taken from a study of cytomegalovirus exposure and HLA in healthy donors. Researchers ran the PCR with 60 Vbeta and 13 Jbeta primers. Here immunoSEQ multiplex PCR was the method, and the copy in TCRdb shows in-frame clones only, minus some. The top ten clones hold 2% to 2.5% of a sample with about 150,000 clones, around three fifths of them seen once. Input material: PBMCs. The sequence was collected from a woman aged 40 to 50 in good health and CMV-seronegative. The V gene is TRBV6-5, the J gene TRBJ1-4; maybe TRBD1 (6 bases). The CDR3 spells CASSGTFSGEKLFF. In DNA, the CDR3 is TGTGCCAGCAGTGGGACATTCTCTGGAGAAAAACTGTTTTTT.